This T cell receptor beta chain was identified during a study of T cell changes during pregnancy in multiple sclerosis. The method was immunoSEQ multiplex PCR; TCRdb's version includes in-frame clones alone and lacks a portion of them. The data show fewer than 65,000 clones, roughly 90% seen once. The clonotype was recovered from a female donor with multiple sclerosis, enrolled in a pregnancy study. Sequencing was performed on peripheral blood, taken before pregnancy.

CDR3 nucleotide sequence: TGTGCCAGCAGCCCCCAGGGGAATCAGCCCCAGCATTTT. This gives the protein CASSPQGNQPQHF. The J gene is TRBJ1-5, the V gene TRBV16, with D perhaps TRBD1 (6 bases). Germline CDR1 and CDR2: KGHSY and FQNENV. V lost 4 bases, J lost 4 bases, and 8 bases lay in between. CDR3 length equals 13 residues. Complete variable domain (other parts from reference TRBV16 and TRBJ1-5): GEEVAQTPKHLVRGEGQKAKLYCAPIKGHSYVFWYQQVLKNEFKFLISFQNENVFDETGMPKERFSAKCLPNSPCSLEIQATKLEDSAVYFCASSPQGNQPQHFGDGTRLSIL.